The present T cell receptor (beta chain) was sequenced within a study of control samples from healthy donors and cancer patients. TCRdb's table, derived via immunoSEQ multiplex PCR, lists solely in-frame clones and lacks some. Of about 45,000 clones in the sample, 91% were seen once. The J segment lost 4 bases and the V segment lost 6 bases, leaving 13 bases of the junction unmatched. Germline V gene lookup returns CDR1 MNHEY and CDR2 SMNVEV (reference sequence). CDR3 length equals 16 residues. This clone was seen more than once but under ten times. This receptor was taken from a woman between 35 and 50 years old with head and neck cancer. Sequencing was done on a sample of PBMCs. The V gene is TRBV27, the J gene TRBJ2-7; 9 bases match TRBD1. The CDR3 loop reads CASSRTLTGGAYEQYF. CDR3 in DNA: TGTGCCAGCAGCCGCACCCTTACAGGGGGCGCGTACGAGCAGTACTTC.